The 32 T cell receptor beta chains given below trace back to one sample, sequenced in a study of PD-1 blockade in mismatch repair-deficient tumors. TCRdb's copy holds only in-frame clones and misses some; the assay was immunoSEQ multiplex PCR. The sample records approximately 50,000 clones, 78% being singletons. This sample comprised peripheral blood, obtained 4 weeks after starting pembrolizumab. The origin of the receptors is an adult with mismatch repair-deficient cancer.

This chain links TRBV27 with TRBJ1-2; D is possibly TRBD1 (5 bases). In germline, CDR1 is MNHEY, CDR2 SMNVEV (reference sequence). The CDR3 length is 12 residues. V gave up 6 bases and J gave up 4 bases, with 9 bases separating them. CDR3 sequence reads: CASRRGLYGYTF. DNA for the CDR3: TGTGCCAGCAGGCGGGGCCTCTATGGCTACACCTTC.

V gene TRBV7-2 combines with J gene TRBJ1-1; 7 bases agree with TRBD1. This CDR3 is 13 amino acids long. CDR1 and CDR2 from the germline V gene are SGHTA and FQGNSA. V shed 6 bases, J shed 5 bases, and the junction held 6 bases outside the gene matches. The CDR3 is CASSQGGGTEAFF. CDR3 sequence (DNA): TGTGCCAGCAGTCAGGGGGGGGGTACTGAAGCTTTCTTT.

The V gene is TRBV2, the J gene TRBJ1-4; weak D call: TRBD1 (5 bases). CDR3 length equals 14 residues. Germline loops: CDR1 SNHLY, CDR2 FYNNEI. Trimming shortened V by 4 bases and J by 7 bases, and 13 bases separated the two germline ends. The CDR3 is CASSADGGGEKLFF. CDR3 DNA: TGTGCCAGCAGTGCCGACGGGGGAGGTGAAAAACTGTTTTTT.

In DNA, the CDR3 is TGTGCCAGCAGTTCCCCTCCTAATTCCTACGAGCAGTACTTC. Translating it yields CASSSPPNSYEQYF. The chain is built from TRBV6-5 and TRBJ2-5; D gene uncertain. The better agreement between TRBJ2-7 and the DNA end casts doubt on the J call. CDR1 is MNHEY, CDR2 SVGAGI, per germline. The CDR3 covers 14 residues.

The V call is TRBV7-9, the J call TRBJ2-7; D is undetermined. Looked up from germline, CDR1 is SEHNR and CDR2 is FQNEAQ (reference sequence). The CDR3 loop spans 13 amino acids. V lost 4 bases and J lost 4, with 11 bases in between. CDR3 amino acids: CASSSPLNYEQYF. For the CDR3, the DNA is TGTGCCAGCAGCTCACCCCTCAATTACGAGCAGTACTTC.

This clone was counted only a few times. This chain connects TRBV12-5 to TRBJ2-6; 7 bases align to TRBD1. CDR1 is LGHNT and CDR2 is FRNRAP in the germline V gene. V was clipped by 9 bases and J by 4 bases; unmatched bases: 6. The CDR3 is 14 amino acids. In nucleotides, the CDR3 is TGTGCTAGCCGACAGGGAACCGGGGCCAACGTCCTGACTTTC. Translation: CASRQGTGANVLTF.

The chain links TRBV19 to TRBJ2-7, with 11 bases fitting TRBD2. The V gene end was trimmed by 3 bases and the J gene end by 6 bases; junction bases not matched to a gene: 4. This CDR3 has 14 residues. Looked up from germline, CDR1 is LNHDA and CDR2 is SQIVND (reference sequence). The CDR3 sequence: CASSISGTSGEQYF. The CDR3 DNA sequence: TGTGCCAGTAGTATCTCCGGGACTAGCGGCGAGCAGTACTTC.

This clone was counted a single time. The chain couples TRBV9 to TRBJ1-1, with TRBD1 matching 7 bases. Per the germline V gene, CDR1 is SGDLS and CDR2 is YYNGEE. V shed 0 bases and J 0 bases; nucleotides not matched to a gene: 2. The CDR3 runs 15 residues. The CDR3 coding sequence is TGTGCCAGCAGCGTAGTCCAGGGGGTGAACACTGAAGCTTTCTTT. Amino acid sequence: CASSVVQGVNTEAFF.

The J gene is TRBJ1-2, the V gene TRBV30; D gene uncertain. Trimming pared 2 bases from V and 4 bases from J, leaving 11 bases between. The CDR3 is 13 amino acids. Germline lookup yields CDR1 GTSNPN and CDR2 SVGIG (reference sequence). CDR3 amino acids: CAWSIGTTYGYTF. In DNA, the CDR3 is TGTGCCTGGAGTATCGGCACTACCTATGGCTACACCTTC.

The chain links TRBV11-2 to TRBJ2-5, with TRBD1 as a possible D gene (6 bases). Germline V lookup: CDR1 SGHAT, CDR2 FQNNGV. The CDR3 contains 13 residues. Trimming stripped 3 bases from V and 8 bases from J, with 13 bases between. The CDR3 nucleotides read TGTGCCAGCAGCTTGGGGCAGGGGTTTACCCAGTACTTC. Amino acid sequence: CASSLGQGFTQYF. The variable domain in full, completed from reference TRBV11-2 and TRBJ2-5, reads EAGVAQSPRYKIIEKRQSVAFWCNPISGHATLYWYQQILGQGPKLLIQFQNNGVVDDSQLPKDRFSAERLKGVDSTLKIQPAKLEDSAVYLCASSLGQGFTQYFGPGTRLLVL.

CDR3 loop: CASSLHLDSYEQYF. The CDR3, as DNA: TGCGCCAGCAGCTTGCATCTGGACTCCTACGAGCAGTACTTC. This rearrangement joins TRBV5-1 to TRBJ2-7; D ambiguous. Trimming took 1 base from V and 0 from J, leaving 8 bases between them. Germline V CDR1 and CDR2: SGHRS, YFSETQ. The CDR3 contains 14 residues.

As for this clone: Other DNA sequences in this specimen translate into the identical CDR3. The chain joins TRBV2 to TRBJ1-5, with D uncertain. V was trimmed by 1 base and J by 4 bases, leaving 11 bases between them. The CDR3 length is 15 residues. Germline-derived CDR1 and CDR2 are SNHLY and FYNNEI. The CDR3: CASSEGGQPNQPQHF. The CDR3 DNA is TGTGCCAGCAGTGAAGGTGGTCAGCCAAATCAGCCCCAGCATTTT. Supplemented by reference TRBV2 and TRBJ1-5, the full variable domain reads EPEVTQTPSHQVTQMGQEVILRCVPISNHLYFYWYRQILGQKVEFLVSFYNNEISEKSEIFDDQFSVERPDGSNFTLKIRSTKLEDSAMYFCASSEGGQPNQPQHFGDGTRLSIL.

The chain has TRBV18 and TRBJ2-1; the D call may be TRBD1 or TRBD2 (5 bases each). Germline assignment: CDR1 KGHSH and CDR2 LQKENI. The V end lost 2 bases, the J end lost 9 bases, and 11 bases lay between the germline ends. The CDR3 runs to 13 residues. Here the CDR3 DNA reads TGTGCCAGCTCACCAACCACCGGGACTGAGCAGTTCTTC. Encoded protein: CASSPTTGTEQFF.

This clone was counted between two and nine times. The chain uses TRBV14 and TRBJ2-1, with D perhaps TRBD2 (6 bases). The CDR3 is 14 amino acids. Germline lookup yields CDR1 SGHDN and CDR2 FVKESK. Deletions cut 1 base from V and 7 bases from J, with 11 bases between. CDR3 protein: CASSQGLVPNEQFF. Here the CDR3 DNA reads TGTGCCAGCAGCCAAGGACTAGTCCCAAATGAGCAGTTCTTC. Complete variable domain (other parts from reference TRBV14 and TRBJ2-1): EAGVTQFPSHSVIEKGQTVTLRCDPISGHDNLYWYRRVMGKEIKFLLHFVKESKQDESGMPNNRFLAERTGGTYSTLKVQPAELEDSGVYFCASSQGLVPNEQFFGPGTRLTVL.

The J gene is TRBJ2-1, the V gene TRBV30; D ambiguous. The ends were cut back, 4 bases at V and 4 bases at J, with 5 bases in the middle. The CDR3 loop spans 11 amino acids. CDR1 is GTSNPN, CDR2 SVGIG, per germline (reference sequence). CDR3 nucleotide sequence: TGTGCCTGGACTGGATACAATGAGCAGTTCTTC. Encoded protein: CAWTGYNEQFF.

This chain joins TRBV11-3 and TRBJ1-1, with 9 bases lining up with TRBD1. V trimming: 6 bases; J trimming: 11 bases; junction bases outside the gene matches: 7. The CDR3 length is 12 residues. Germline assignment: CDR1 SGHNT and CDR2 YENEEA. CDR3: CASREQGADAFF. CDR3 nucleotides: TGTGCCAGCAGAGAACAGGGGGCGGATGCTTTCTTT.

This clone was seen a few times. DNA of the CDR3: TGTGCCAGCAGCTCGGGATCAGGGGGTTTCTTCGACAATGAGCAGTTCTTC. This translates into CASSSGSGGFFDNEQFF. The chain has TRBV11-3 and TRBJ2-1; 7 nucleotides line up with TRBD1. Germline loops: CDR1 SGHNT, CDR2 YENEEA. CDR3 size: 17 residues. V dropped 4 bases and J dropped 5; count of bases not matched to a gene: 14.

The J gene is TRBJ1-3, the V gene TRBV27, with D perhaps matching TRBD1 (5 bases). The germline CDR1 and CDR2 sequences are MNHEY and SMNVEV (reference sequence). This CDR3 is built from 18 residues. The V gene lost 4 bases and the J gene lost 0 bases, with 19 bases spanning the gap. DNA for the CDR3: TGTGCCAGCAGTTCCCTACAGGAAAAAGGGGACTCTGGAAACACCATATATTTT. This translates into CASSSLQEKGDSGNTIYF.

The CDR3 region is CASRGTGGTEAFF. The DNA for the CDR3 is TGTGCCAGCAGAGGGACAGGGGGGACTGAAGCTTTCTTT. The chain joins TRBV28 to TRBJ1-1; 11 positions match TRBD1. The CDR3 has 13 amino acids. The V gene end was trimmed by 6 bases and the J gene end by 5 bases; junction bases not matched to a gene: 2. Germline V lookup: CDR1 MDHEN, CDR2 SYDVKM.

The genes are TRBV7-9 and TRBJ2-1; D possibly matches TRBD1 or TRBD2 (5 bases each). Trimming shortened V by 1 base and J by 6 bases, and 16 bases separated the two germline ends. The length of the CDR3 is 16 residues. CDR1 is SEHNR, CDR2 FQNEAQ, per germline (reference sequence). This chain's CDR3 is CASSLGFRDGPNEQFF. CDR3 DNA sequence: TGTGCCAGCAGCTTAGGATTCCGGGACGGACCCAATGAGCAGTTCTTC.

V is TRBV5-4 and J is TRBJ2-7; possible D gene TRBD1, 6 bases. This CDR3 has 14 amino acids. Germline assignment: CDR1 SGHNT and CDR2 YYREEE (reference sequence). The V gene lost 2 bases and the J gene lost 5 bases, with 14 bases spanning the gap. This CDR3 reads CASSFGNRANEQYF. The CDR3 coding sequence is TGTGCCAGCAGCTTTGGGAACAGGGCGAACGAGCAGTACTTC.

This chain joins TRBV27 and TRBJ2-5; tentatively, D is TRBD1 (5 bases). V lost 3 bases, J lost 5 bases, and 13 bases lay in between. CDR3 length: 14 amino acids. CDR1 MNHEY and CDR2 SMNVEV come from the germline V gene (reference sequence). The CDR3, as DNA: TGTGCCAGCAGTTTTGGTGACAGTCGGGAGACCCAGTACTTC. Its translation: CASSFGDSRETQYF.

V and J are TRBV7-8 and TRBJ2-5, with 10 bases fitting TRBD2. V shed 1 base, J shed 5 bases, and the junction held 7 bases outside the gene matches. The CDR3 spans 16 residues. CDR1 SGHVS and CDR2 FQNEAQ come from the germline V gene. The CDR3: CASSLGSSGSGETQYF. The DNA of the CDR3 is TGTGCCAGCAGCTTAGGATCTAGCGGGAGCGGGGAGACCCAGTACTTC.

This clone was recorded once. The chain combines TRBV5-1 with TRBJ2-1; 9 bases fit TRBD2. CDR3 length equals 16 residues. Germline-derived CDR1 and CDR2 are SGHRS and YFSETQ. Trimming cost V 0 bases and J 2 bases; bases outside gene matches: 3. DNA of the CDR3: TGCGCCAGCAGCTTGGCCCTAGCGGGGACCTACAATGAGCAGTTCTTC. Protein sequence: CASSLALAGTYNEQFF.

This clone was seen a handful of times. The chain uses TRBV2 and TRBJ1-5; a possible D gene is TRBD1 (6 bases). Trimming took 2 bases from V and 0 from J, leaving 8 bases between them. The V gene's germline CDR1 is SNHLY and CDR2 FYNNEI. The CDR3 extends over 15 amino acids. CDR3 DNA: TGTGCCAGCAGTGAACGGACAGTTAGCAATCAGCCCCAGCATTTT. This sequence encodes CASSERTVSNQPQHF.

The chain recombines TRBV2 with TRBJ2-6, with TRBD1 matching over 8 bases. Trimming at V came to 5 bases and at J to 1 base, leaving 13 bases not matched to a gene. Germline loops: CDR1 SNHLY, CDR2 FYNNEI. This CDR3 comprises 19 residues. The CDR3 sequence: CASSLTGVLTRSGANVLTF. The CDR3 coding sequence is TGTGCCAGCAGTCTGACAGGGGTTCTGACTCGATCTGGGGCCAACGTCCTGACTTTC.

The chain uses TRBV4-3 and TRBJ2-3; no reliable D call. This CDR3 has 13 residues. The ends were cut back, 0 bases at V and 9 bases at J, with 10 bases in the middle. Germline lookup yields CDR1 LGHNA and CDR2 YSLEER. The chain's CDR3 is CASSQEFQYTQYF. The CDR3 DNA is TGCGCCAGCAGCCAAGAATTCCAGTACACGCAGTATTTT.

This clone appeared a single time. V and J are TRBV29-1 and TRBJ1-1, with D perhaps matching TRBD1 (6 bases). Germline CDR1 is SQVTM and CDR2 is ANQGSEA. V lost 0 bases and J 8 bases, leaving 7 bases between the germline ends. The CDR3 is 11 amino acids. The CDR3 DNA follows: TGCAGCGTTGAAGAGGGGGCCGAAGCTTTCTTT. It is translated as CSVEEGAEAFF.

The rearrangement links TRBV5-6 to TRBJ2-4, with D possibly being TRBD2 (6 bases). The V and J ends lost 2 bases and 6 bases respectively, with 15 bases between them. This CDR3 is built from 15 residues. The germline V gene has CDR1 SGHDT and CDR2 YYEEEE. For the CDR3, the DNA is TGTGCCAGCAGCTTAGATGGGGACTTGCTAAACATTCAGTACTTC. Its translation: CASSLDGDLLNIQYF.

For this clone: Other DNA sequences from this sample encode an identical CDR3 as well. This chain connects TRBV19 to TRBJ2-2, with 8 bases that match TRBD1. Trimming took 3 bases from V and 5 from J; bases not matched to a gene: 5. The CDR3 is 15 residues long. The germline V gene has CDR1 LNHDA and CDR2 SQIVND (reference sequence). CDR3 sequence: CASSIGTGRTGELFF. In DNA, the CDR3 is TGTGCCAGTAGTATTGGGACAGGAAGGACCGGGGAGCTGTTTTTT.

The chain uses TRBV27 and TRBJ2-6; D is unclear. The germline V and J ends were trimmed by 6 bases and 4 bases, with 10 bases remaining between them. The CDR3 loop spans 14 amino acids. Germline V gene data show CDR1 as MNHEY and CDR2 as SMNVEV (reference sequence). CDR3 coding DNA: TGTGCCAGCAGCCGGGTGGGCGGGGCCAACGTCCTGACTTTC. This sequence encodes CASSRVGGANVLTF.

The chain combines TRBV12-5 with TRBJ2-7; TRBD1 matches 11 bases. CDR3 size: 18 residues. From germline, CDR1 is LGHNT and CDR2 FRNRAP. V lost 3 bases to trimming and J lost 0 bases; unmatched junction nucleotides: 10. The CDR3 is CASGFSFGDRGSSYEQYF. The CDR3 DNA follows: TGTGCTAGTGGTTTCTCTTTCGGGGACAGGGGGAGCTCCTACGAGCAGTACTTC.